The sequence of this T cell receptor beta chain was determined in a study of patients and donors after allogeneic stem cell transplantation. This clonotype was recorded many times. MiXCR, run by TCRdb on the RT-PCR reads, gives a single entry per CDR3 protein. The sample contains about 40,000 distinct CDR3 sequences, roughly 30% of which appear only once. Sequencing was done on a sample of blood, either unsorted or a sorted T cell fraction (not recorded which). The sequence derives from a human donor who was either an allogeneic HSCT recipient or a stem cell or donor lymphocyte infusion donor (not recorded which). It is not recorded whose cells these are; they may come from a transplant donor.

Written as DNA, the CDR3 is TGTGCCAGCAGCCAAGATGGACGGAATCAGCCCCAGCATTTT. Residues: CASSQDGRNQPQHF. The V call is TRBV4-2, the J call TRBJ1-5; D is unclear. The ends were cut back, 0 bases at V and 4 bases at J, with 7 bases in the middle. This CDR3 spans 14 amino acids. From germline, CDR1 is LGHNA and CDR2 YNFKEQ.